The T cell receptor beta chain under discussion was sequenced for a study of blood T cell repertoires in COVID-19. Here immunoSEQ multiplex PCR was the method, and the copy in TCRdb shows in-frame clones only, minus some. The sample carries 25,000 to 30,000 clones, roughly 76% recorded once. The CDR3 contains 14 residues. Trimming cost V 1 base and J 0 bases, with 7 bases left between them. The germline CDR1 and CDR2 sequences are SGHRS and YFSETQ. This sequence was found in a man between 65 and 85 years old with acute or convalescent COVID-19. The sequenced sample consisted of peripheral blood. The V call is TRBV5-1, the J call TRBJ1-1; D gene uncertain. CDR3 amino acids: CASSLTPMNTEAFF. The CDR3 region has the DNA TGCGCCAGCAGCTTGACCCCTATGAACACTGAAGCTTTCTTT.